Here is one T cell receptor (beta chain) with its context. This sample was included in a study of blood T cell repertoires in COVID-19. Looking at the study overall: Acute and convalescent COVID-19 specimens originated in the United States, Italy and Spain.

Original analysis: From reference gene primer amplification, estimates of nucleated cell counts were derived. Sequencing used immunoSEQ multiplex PCR; TCRdb keeps in-frame clones, though not all of them. The D gene and trimming were derived from the DNA, and the V and J assignments and clone size from that table. This table holds fewer than 250,000 clones, 83% found once. Trimming pared 3 bases from V and 5 bases from J, leaving 12 bases between. Germline CDR1 and CDR2: MGHRA and YSYEKL. The CDR3 is 14 amino acids. The origin of this receptor is a woman aged 40 to 50 with active or convalescent COVID-19. The V gene is TRBV4-1, the J gene TRBJ2-3, with D possibly TRBD2 on 5 matching bases. The sample comprised peripheral blood. The CDR3: CASSHQEREDTQYF. The CDR3, as DNA: TGCGCCAGCAGCCACCAAGAACGGGAAGATACGCAGTATTTT.